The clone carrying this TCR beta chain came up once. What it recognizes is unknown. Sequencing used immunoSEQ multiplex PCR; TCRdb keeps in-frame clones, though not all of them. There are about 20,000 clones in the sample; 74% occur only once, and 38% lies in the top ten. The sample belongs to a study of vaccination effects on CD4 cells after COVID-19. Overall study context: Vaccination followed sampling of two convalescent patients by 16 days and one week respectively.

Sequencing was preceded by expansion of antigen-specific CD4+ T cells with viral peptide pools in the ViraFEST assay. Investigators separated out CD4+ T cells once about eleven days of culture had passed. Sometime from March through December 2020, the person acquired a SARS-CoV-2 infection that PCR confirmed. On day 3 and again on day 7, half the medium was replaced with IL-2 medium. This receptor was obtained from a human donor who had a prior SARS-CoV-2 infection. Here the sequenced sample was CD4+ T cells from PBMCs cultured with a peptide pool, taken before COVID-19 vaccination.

As DNA, the CDR3 is TGCGCCAGCAGCCAAGATATAAAGGGACTAGCCTACGAGCAGTACTTC. Protein: CASSQDIKGLAYEQYF. This chain uses TRBV4-3 with TRBJ2-7; 8 positions match TRBD2. The CDR3 has 16 amino acids. With V trimmed by 0 bases and J by 2 bases, 6 bases remained unmatched. Germline V CDR1 and CDR2: LGHNA, YSLEER.